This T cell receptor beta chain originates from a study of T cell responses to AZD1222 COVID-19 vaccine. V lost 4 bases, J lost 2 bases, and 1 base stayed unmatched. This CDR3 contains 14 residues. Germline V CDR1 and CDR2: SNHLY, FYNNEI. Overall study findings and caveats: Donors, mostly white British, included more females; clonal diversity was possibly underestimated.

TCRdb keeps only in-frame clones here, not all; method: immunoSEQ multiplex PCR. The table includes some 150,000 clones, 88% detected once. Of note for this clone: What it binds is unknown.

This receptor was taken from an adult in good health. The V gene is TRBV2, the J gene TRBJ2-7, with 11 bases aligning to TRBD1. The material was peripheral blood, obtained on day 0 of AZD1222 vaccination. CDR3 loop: CASSVGQGAYEQYF. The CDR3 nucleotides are TGTGCCAGCAGTGTGGGACAGGGGGCCTACGAGCAGTACTTC.